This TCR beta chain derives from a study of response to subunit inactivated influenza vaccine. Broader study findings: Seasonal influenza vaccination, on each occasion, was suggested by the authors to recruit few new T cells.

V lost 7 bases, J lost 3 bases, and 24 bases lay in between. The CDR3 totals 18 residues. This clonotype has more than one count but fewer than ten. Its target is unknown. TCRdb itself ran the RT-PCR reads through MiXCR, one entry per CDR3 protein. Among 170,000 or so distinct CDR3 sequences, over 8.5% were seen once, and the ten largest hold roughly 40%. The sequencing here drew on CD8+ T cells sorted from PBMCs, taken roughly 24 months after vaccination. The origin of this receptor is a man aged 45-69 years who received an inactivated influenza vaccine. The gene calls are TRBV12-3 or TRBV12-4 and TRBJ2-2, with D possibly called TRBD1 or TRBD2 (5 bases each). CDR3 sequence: CASTPRGDIQADTGELFF. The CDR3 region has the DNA TGTGCCAGCACCCCAAGGGGAGATATTCAGGCCGACACCGGGGAGCTGTTTTTT.